This TCR beta chain was identified in a study of CD8 T cells in ankylosing spondylitis. Study-wide points: Disease-associated clonotypes exhibited CD8+ identity and were relatively infrequent in peripheral blood. A TCR beta motif of eight highly homologous variants appeared characteristic of ankylosing spondylitis blood. Clones linked to disease were reported to show significant enrichment in matched ankylosing spondylitis synovial fluid.

In its sample, this clonotype was seen many times. Its cognate antigen is unknown. For TCR beta, libraries came from quantitative 5'-RACE with molecular barcodes. TCRdb recomputed calls from the 5' RACE reads with MiXCR, one row per CDR3 protein. The sample contains about 800,000 distinct CDR3 sequences, about 10% of which appear only once. V was cut by 6 bases and J by 2 bases, with 15 bases left in between. The CDR3 sequence is 15 residues long. From germline, CDR1 is LNHNV and CDR2 YYDKDF (reference sequence). The J gene is TRBJ2-3, the V gene TRBV15; D might be TRBD1 or TRBD2, each matching 5 bases. The source of this sequence is a male donor with ankylosing spondylitis. Sequenced: blood, either unsorted or a sorted T cell fraction (not recorded which). DNA for the CDR3: TGTGCCACCAGGGGGGTGCGCAGGTACACAGATACGCAGTATTTT. Translated, it gives CATRGVRRYTDTQYF. Drawing the rest from reference TRBV15 and TRBJ2-3, the complete variable domain is DAMVIQNPRYQVTQFGKPVTLSCSQTLNHNVMYWYQQKSSQAPKLLFHYYDKDFNNEADTPDNFQSRRPNTSFCFLDIRSPGLGDTAMYLCATRGVRRYTDTQYFGPGTRLTVL.